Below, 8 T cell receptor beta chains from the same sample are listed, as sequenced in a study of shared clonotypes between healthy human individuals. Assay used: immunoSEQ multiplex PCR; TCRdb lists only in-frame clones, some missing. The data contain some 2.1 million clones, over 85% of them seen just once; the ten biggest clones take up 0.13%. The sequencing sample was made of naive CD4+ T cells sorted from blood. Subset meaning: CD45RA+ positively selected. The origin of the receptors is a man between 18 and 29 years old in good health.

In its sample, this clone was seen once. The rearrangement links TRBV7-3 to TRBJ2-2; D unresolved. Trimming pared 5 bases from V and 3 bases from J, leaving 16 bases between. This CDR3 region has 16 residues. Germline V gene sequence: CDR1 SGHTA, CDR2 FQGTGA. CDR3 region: CASSIMPVWDTGELFF. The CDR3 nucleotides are TGTGCCAGCAGCATCATGCCGGTGTGGGACACCGGGGAGCTGTTTTTT.

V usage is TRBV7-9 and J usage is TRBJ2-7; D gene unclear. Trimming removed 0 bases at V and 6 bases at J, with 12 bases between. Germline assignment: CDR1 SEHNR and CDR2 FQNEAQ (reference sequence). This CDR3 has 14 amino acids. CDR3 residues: CASSLALLPAEQYF. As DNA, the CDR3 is TGTGCCAGCAGCTTAGCGCTCCTTCCGGCCGAGCAGTACTTC.

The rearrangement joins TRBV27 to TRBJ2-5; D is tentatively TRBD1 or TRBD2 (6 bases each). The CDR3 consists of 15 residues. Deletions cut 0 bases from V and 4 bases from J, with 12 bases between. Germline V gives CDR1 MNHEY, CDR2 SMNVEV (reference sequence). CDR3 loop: CASSLSFEGGETQYF. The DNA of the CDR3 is TGTGCCAGCAGTTTATCGTTTGAGGGGGGAGAGACCCAGTACTTC.

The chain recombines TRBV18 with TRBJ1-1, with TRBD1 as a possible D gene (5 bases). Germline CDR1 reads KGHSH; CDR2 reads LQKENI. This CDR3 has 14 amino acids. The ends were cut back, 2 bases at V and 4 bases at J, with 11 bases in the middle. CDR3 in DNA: TGTGCCAGCTCACCAAAGCAGGGTGTCACTGAAGCTTTCTTT. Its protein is CASSPKQGVTEAFF.

This chain's CDR3 is CSAGGGIGAFF. CDR3 in DNA: TGCAGTGCAGGAGGGGGGATTGGGGCTTTCTTT. The J gene is TRBJ1-1, the V gene TRBV20-1, with D maybe TRBD1 (6 bases). Germline V gives CDR1 DFQATT, CDR2 SNEGSKA (reference sequence). There are 11 residues in the CDR3. The V gene lost 6 bases and the J gene lost 11 bases, with 16 bases spanning the gap.

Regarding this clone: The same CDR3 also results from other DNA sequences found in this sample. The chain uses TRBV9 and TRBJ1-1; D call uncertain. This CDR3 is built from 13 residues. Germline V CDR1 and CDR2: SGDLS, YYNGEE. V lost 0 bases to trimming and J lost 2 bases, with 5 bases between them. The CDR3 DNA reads TGTGCCAGCAGCGTAGCGAGCAACACTGAAGCTTTCTTT. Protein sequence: CASSVASNTEAFF. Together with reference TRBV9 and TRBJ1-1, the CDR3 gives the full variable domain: DSGVTQTPKHLITATGQRVTLRCSPRSGDLSVYWYQQSLDQGLQFLIQYYNGEERAKGNILERFSAQQFPDLHSELNLSSLELGDSALYFCASSVASNTEAFFGQGTRLTVV.

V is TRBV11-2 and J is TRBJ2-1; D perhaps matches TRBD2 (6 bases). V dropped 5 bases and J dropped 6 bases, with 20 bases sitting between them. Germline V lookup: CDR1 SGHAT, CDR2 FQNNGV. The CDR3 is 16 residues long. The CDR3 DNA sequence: TGTGCCAGCAGCCAACAAGAGAAGGTGGGGGGCAATGAGCAGTTCTTC. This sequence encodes CASSQQEKVGGNEQFF.

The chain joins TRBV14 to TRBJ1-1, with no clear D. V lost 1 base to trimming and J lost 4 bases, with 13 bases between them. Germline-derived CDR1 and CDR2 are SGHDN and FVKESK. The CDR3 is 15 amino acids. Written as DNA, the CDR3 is TGTGCCAGCAGCCAAGCCCCCGGGGTAGGCACTGAAGCTTTCTTT. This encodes CASSQAPGVGTEAFF.